A single T cell receptor (beta chain) is shown here with its context. V lost 10 bases and J lost 8, with 21 bases in between. The CDR3 length is 14 residues. CDR1 is ENHRY, CDR2 SYGVKD, per germline. The sample comes from a study of blood T cell repertoires in COVID-19. Study-level information: There were acute and convalescent COVID-19 samples, and they came from the United States, Italy and Spain. PBMCs, B-cell-depleted T cells, or T cells provided the cDNA or gDNA that made up the material.

Per the study methods: Amplification with reference gene primers provided the estimates of nucleated cell counts. Method: immunoSEQ multiplex PCR; TCRdb's copy keeps in-frame clones and lacks some. D and trimming come from the DNA, and the V and J calls and clone size come from that table. Of fewer than 110,000 clones listed, over 60% are singletons. This receptor was identified in a man aged 65 to 79 with acute or convalescent COVID-19. The chain has TRBV10-3 and TRBJ2-1; D might be TRBD2 (5 bases). The sample consisted of peripheral blood. The CDR3 sequence is CASSPNGVGDEQFF. The CDR3 DNA reads as TGTGCCAGCAGCCCGAACGGGGTTGGGGATGAGCAGTTCTTC.